This paragraph covers one TCR beta chain sequence. Primers included in the PCR were 60 Vbeta and 13 Jbeta primers. Assay used: immunoSEQ multiplex PCR; TCRdb lists only in-frame clones, some missing. Among nearly 110,000 clones, around 80% were seen once, and the ten largest hold 2.5%. The data belong to a study of cytomegalovirus exposure and HLA in healthy donors. Study background: Early released data had 65 million to 100 million unique TCRs, all coming from HLA-typed donors.

Germline CDR1 WSHSY, CDR2 SAAADI. This CDR3 region has 20 residues. V dropped 0 bases and J dropped 0 bases, with 21 bases sitting between them. The sequenced sample consisted of PBMCs. V gene TRBV10-2 combines with J gene TRBJ1-5; a possible D gene is TRBD1 (5 bases). The receptor comes from a man in his forties in good health and CMV-seronegative. The CDR3 DNA sequence: TGCGCCAGCAGTGAGTCCTGGCAGGGAATACTTACCCCTAGCAATCAGCCCCAGCATTTT. Translating gives CASSESWQGILTPSNQPQHF.